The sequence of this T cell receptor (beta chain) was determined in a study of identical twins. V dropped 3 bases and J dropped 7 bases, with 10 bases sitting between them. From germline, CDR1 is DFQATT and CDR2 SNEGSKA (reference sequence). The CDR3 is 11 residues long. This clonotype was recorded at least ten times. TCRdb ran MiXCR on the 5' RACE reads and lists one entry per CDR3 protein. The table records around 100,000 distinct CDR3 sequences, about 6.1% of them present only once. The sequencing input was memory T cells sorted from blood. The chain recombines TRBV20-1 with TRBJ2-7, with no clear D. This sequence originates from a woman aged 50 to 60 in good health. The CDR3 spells CSASNLREQYV. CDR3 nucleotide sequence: TGCAGTGCTAGTAATCTTCGAGAGCAGTACGTC.